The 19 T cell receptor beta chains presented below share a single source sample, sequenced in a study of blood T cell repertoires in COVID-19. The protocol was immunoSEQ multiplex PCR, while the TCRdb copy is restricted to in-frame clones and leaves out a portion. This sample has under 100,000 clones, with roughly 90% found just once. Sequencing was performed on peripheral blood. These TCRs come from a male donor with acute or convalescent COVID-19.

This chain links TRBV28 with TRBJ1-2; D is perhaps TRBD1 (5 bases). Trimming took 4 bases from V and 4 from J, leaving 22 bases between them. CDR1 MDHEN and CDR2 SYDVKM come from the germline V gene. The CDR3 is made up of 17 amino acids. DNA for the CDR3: TGTGCCAGCAGTTCCACGCAGGCGGGGCTGGAGGCCTATGGCTACACCTTC. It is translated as CASSSTQAGLEAYGYTF.

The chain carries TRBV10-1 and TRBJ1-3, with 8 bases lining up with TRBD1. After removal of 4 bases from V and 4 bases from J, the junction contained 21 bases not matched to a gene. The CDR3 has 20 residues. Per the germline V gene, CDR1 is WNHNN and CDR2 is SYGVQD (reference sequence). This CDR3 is CASSARLVSGGAGSGNTIYF. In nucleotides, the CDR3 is TGCGCCAGCAGTGCGAGACTCGTGTCAGGGGGCGCTGGTTCCGGAAACACCATATATTTT.

This CDR3 is CASSQGREQGRAGANVLTF. In nucleotides, the CDR3 is TGTGCCAGCAGCCAAGGAAGAGAACAGGGGCGAGCTGGGGCCAACGTCCTGACTTTC. The chain has TRBV14 and TRBJ2-6, with 7 bases matching TRBD1. V lost 1 base and J lost 2; bases outside the gene matches: 11. The CDR3 length is 19 residues. CDR1 and CDR2 from the germline V gene are SGHDN and FVKESK.

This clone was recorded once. The CDR3: CATSDFNSPYGYTF. The CDR3 DNA follows: TGTGCCACCAGTGATTTCAACAGCCCCTATGGCTACACCTTC. This chain connects TRBV24-1 to TRBJ1-2; D gene uncertain. CDR1 and CDR2 (germline): KGHDR, SFDVKD. V was shortened by 1 base and J by 4 bases, with 9 bases between the two germline ends. This CDR3 region has 14 residues.

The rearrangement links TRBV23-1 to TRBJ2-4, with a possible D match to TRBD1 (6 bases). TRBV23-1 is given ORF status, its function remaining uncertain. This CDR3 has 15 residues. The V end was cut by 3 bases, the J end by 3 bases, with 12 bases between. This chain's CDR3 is CASSQTGSDKNIQYF. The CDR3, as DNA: TGCGCCAGCAGTCAGACAGGTTCGGACAAAAACATTCAGTACTTC.

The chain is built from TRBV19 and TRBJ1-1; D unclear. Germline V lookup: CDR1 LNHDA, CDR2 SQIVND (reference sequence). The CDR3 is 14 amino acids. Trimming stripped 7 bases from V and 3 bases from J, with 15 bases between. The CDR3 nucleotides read TGTGCCAGTACTGCCCTTCCTATGGACACTGAAGCTTTCTTT. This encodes CASTALPMDTEAFF. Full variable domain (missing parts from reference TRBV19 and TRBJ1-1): DGGITQSPKYLFRKEGQNVTLSCEQNLNHDAMYWYRQDPGQGLRLIYYSQIVNDFQKGDIAEGYSVSREKKESFPLTVTSAQKNPTAFYLCASTALPMDTEAFFGQGTRLTVV.

The CDR3 loop is CASSLQGNYEQYF. The CDR3 region has the DNA TGCGCCAGCAGCTTACAGGGGAACTACGAGCAGTACTTC. The chain is built from TRBV5-1 and TRBJ2-7; 7 bases align to TRBD1. Trimming at V came to 2 bases and at J to 3 bases, leaving 2 bases not matched to a gene. The CDR3 has 13 residues. Germline V CDR1 and CDR2: SGHRS, YFSETQ.

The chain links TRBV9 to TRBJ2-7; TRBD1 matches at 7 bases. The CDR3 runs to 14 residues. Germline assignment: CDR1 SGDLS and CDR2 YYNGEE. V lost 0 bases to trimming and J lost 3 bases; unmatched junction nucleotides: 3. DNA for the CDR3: TGTGCCAGCAGCGTAGCCGGGACAGACTACGAGCAGTACTTC. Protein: CASSVAGTDYEQYF.

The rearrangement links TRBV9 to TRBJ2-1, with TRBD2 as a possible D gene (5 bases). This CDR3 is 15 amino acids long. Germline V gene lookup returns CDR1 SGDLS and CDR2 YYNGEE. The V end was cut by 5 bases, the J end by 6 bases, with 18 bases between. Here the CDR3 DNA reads TGTGCCAGCAGTGAGGGCGGGCTAGCTGGCAATGAGCAGTTCTTC. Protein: CASSEGGLAGNEQFF.

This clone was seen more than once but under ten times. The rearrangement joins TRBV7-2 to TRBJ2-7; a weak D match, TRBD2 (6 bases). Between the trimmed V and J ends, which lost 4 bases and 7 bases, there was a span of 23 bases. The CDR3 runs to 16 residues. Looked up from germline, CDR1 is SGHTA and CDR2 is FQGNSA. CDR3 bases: TGTGCCAGCAGCTCGAGCGCGAAAGGGTGGCGGGGTGAGCAGTACTTC. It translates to CASSSSAKGWRGEQYF.

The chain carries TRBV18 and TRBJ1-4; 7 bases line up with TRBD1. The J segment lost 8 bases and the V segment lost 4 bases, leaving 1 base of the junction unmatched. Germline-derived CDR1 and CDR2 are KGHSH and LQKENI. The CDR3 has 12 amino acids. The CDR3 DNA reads TGTGCCAGCTCACAGGGGGCCGAAAAACTGTTTTTT. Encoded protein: CASSQGAEKLFF.

Here the CDR3 DNA reads TGTGCCAGCAGCCCCGTGGAGGGGGCGAACGAGCAGTACTTC. It encodes CASSPVEGANEQYF. The J gene is TRBJ2-7, the V gene TRBV7-9, with D possibly being TRBD1 (7 bases). With 5 bases removed from V and 5 bases from J, the gap between germline ends came to 16 bases. Germline CDR1 reads SEHNR; CDR2 reads FQNEAQ (reference sequence). The CDR3 is made up of 14 amino acids.

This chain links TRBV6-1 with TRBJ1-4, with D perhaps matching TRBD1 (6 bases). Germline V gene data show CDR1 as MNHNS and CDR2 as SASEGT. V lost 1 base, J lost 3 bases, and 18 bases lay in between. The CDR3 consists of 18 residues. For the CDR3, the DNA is TGTGCCAGCAGTGAAGTTTGGCGGGGGCAGGACTCTAATGAAAAACTGTTTTTT. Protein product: CASSEVWRGQDSNEKLFF.

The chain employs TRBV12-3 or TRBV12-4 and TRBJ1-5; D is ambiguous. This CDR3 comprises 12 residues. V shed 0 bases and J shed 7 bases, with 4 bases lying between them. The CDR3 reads CASSLAAQPQHF. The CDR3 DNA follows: TGTGCCAGCAGTTTAGCGGCCCAGCCCCAGCATTTT.

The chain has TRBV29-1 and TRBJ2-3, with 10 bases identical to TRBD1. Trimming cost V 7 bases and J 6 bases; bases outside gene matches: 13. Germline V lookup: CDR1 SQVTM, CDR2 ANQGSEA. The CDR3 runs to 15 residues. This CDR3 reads CSATPEGTGEDTQYF. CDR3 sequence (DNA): TGCAGCGCGACCCCGGAAGGGACAGGGGAGGATACGCAGTATTTT.

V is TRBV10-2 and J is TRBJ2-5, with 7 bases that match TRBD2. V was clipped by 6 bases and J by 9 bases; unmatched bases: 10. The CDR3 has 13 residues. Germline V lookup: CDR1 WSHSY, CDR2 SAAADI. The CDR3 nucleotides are TGCGCCAGCAGCGCCCGACTAGCCGGGGCCCAGTACTTC. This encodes CASSARLAGAQYF.

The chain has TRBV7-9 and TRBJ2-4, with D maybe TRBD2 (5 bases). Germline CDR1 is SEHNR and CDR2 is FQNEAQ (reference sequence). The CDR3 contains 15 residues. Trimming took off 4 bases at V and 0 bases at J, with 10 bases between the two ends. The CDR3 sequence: CASSSPEGAKNIQYF. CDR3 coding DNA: TGTGCCAGCAGCTCCCCCGAGGGAGCCAAAAACATTCAGTACTTC.

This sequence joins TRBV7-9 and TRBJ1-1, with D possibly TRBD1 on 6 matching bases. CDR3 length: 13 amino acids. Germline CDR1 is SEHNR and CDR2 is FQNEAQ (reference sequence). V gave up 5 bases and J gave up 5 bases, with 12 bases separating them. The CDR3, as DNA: TGTGCCAGCAGCCTAAACAGGGAAACTGAAGCTTTCTTT. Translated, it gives CASSLNRETEAFF.

CDR3 nucleotides: TGTGCCAGTAGTGCCCGGTCCTCGGGGAACACTGAAGCTTTCTTT. Protein sequence: CASSARSSGNTEAFF. The rearrangement uses TRBV19 and TRBJ1-1; no firm D call. The CDR3 length is 15 residues. Looked up from germline, CDR1 is LNHDA and CDR2 is SQIVND (reference sequence). V shed 5 bases and J shed 1 base, with 14 bases lying between them.